The rows below give T cell receptor beta chains drawn from one sample of a study of blood T cells in healthy people across ages. TCRdb reprocessed the 5' RACE reads with MiXCR, giving one entry per CDR3 protein. The repertoire holds hundreds of thousands of distinct CDR3 sequences, with roughly 48% as singletons. The sample was blood. The receptors derive from a man older than 75 in good health. Both conserved end residues are part of each CDR3. A D gene is named only where the DNA matches it firmly. The size of a clone is reported for some rows only, either as once, few or many, or as a class for expanded clones.

D: NA; size: once; J: TRBJ2-5; V: TRBV2; CDR3: CASSRGSWETQYF; DNA: TGTGCCAGCAGTCGGGGTAGCTGGGAGACCCAGTACTTC
D: NA; size: few; J: TRBJ1-6; V: TRBV5-1; CDR3: CASSLGPGIPGNRNSPLHF; DNA: TGCGCCAGCAGCTTGGGCCCGGGGATCCCGGGAAATCGGAATTCACCCCTCCACTTT
D: TRBD1; size: few; J: TRBJ2-1; V: TRBV7-2; CDR3: CASSTGQGTYNEQFF; DNA: TGTGCCAGCAGCACAGGACAGGGGACCTACAATGAGCAGTTCTTC
D: TRBD2; size: NA; J: TRBJ2-7; V: TRBV5-1; CDR3: CASSWTSGGEYEQYF; DNA: TGCGCCAGCAGCTGGACTAGCGGGGGGGAGTACGAGCAGTACTTC
D: NA; size: NA; J: TRBJ2-5; V: TRBV3-1; CDR3: CASSQDVGNQGTQYF; DNA: TGTGCCAGCAGCCAAGATGTGGGGAATCAAGGGACCCAGTACTTC
D: NA; size: NA; J: TRBJ2-7; V: TRBV20-1; CDR3: CSASQPRGNSYEQYF; DNA: TGCAGTGCTAGCCAGCCTCGGGGCAACTCCTACGAGCAGTACTTC
D: NA; size: NA; J: TRBJ2-3; V: TRBV7-9; CDR3: CASSTRRDGKQDTQYF; DNA: TGTGCCAGCAGCACCAGGAGGGACGGTAAACAGGATACGCAGTATTTT
D: NA; size: NA; J: TRBJ1-5; V: TRBV3-1; CDR3: CASSPGFGDQPQHF; DNA: TGTGCCAGCAGCCCAGGGTTTGGTGATCAGCCCCAGCATTTT
D: NA; size: NA; J: TRBJ1-6; V: TRBV18; CDR3: CASSPPGRVGSPLHF; DNA: TGTGCCAGCTCACCACCTGGGAGGGTAGGCTCACCCCTCCACTTT
D: NA; size: NA; J: TRBJ2-1; V: TRBV12-3/TRBV12-4; CDR3: CASSPLRNNEQFF; DNA: TGTGCCAGCAGTCCACTGAGGAACAATGAGCAGTTCTTC
D: NA; size: few; J: TRBJ1-2; V: TRBV7-9; CDR3: CASSPQAYGYTF; DNA: TGTGCCAGCAGCCCCCAGGCCTATGGCTACACCTTC
D: TRBD1; size: NA; J: TRBJ2-5; V: TRBV5-4; CDR3: CASSLTLGTGGRETQYF; DNA: TGTGCCAGCAGCTTGACCCTCGGGACAGGGGGACGAGAGACCCAGTACTTC
D: NA; size: few; J: TRBJ1-2; V: TRBV7-2; CDR3: CASSLAGGVFYGYTF; DNA: TGTGCCAGCAGCTTAGCGGGCGGGGTCTTCTATGGCTACACCTTC
D: NA; size: NA; J: TRBJ1-1; V: TRBV6-6; CDR3: CASSDPENTEAFF; DNA: TGTGCCAGCAGTGACCCTGAGAACACTGAAGCTTTCTTT
D: TRBD2; size: few; J: TRBJ2-6; V: TRBV12-3/TRBV12-4; CDR3: CASSQLAVGSGANVLTF; DNA: TGTGCCAGCAGCCAACTAGCGGTTGGCTCTGGGGCCAACGTCCTGACTTTC
D: NA; size: few; J: TRBJ2-3; V: TRBV29-1; CDR3: CSAKLQGSTDTQYF; DNA: TGCAGCGCCAAATTACAGGGTTCTACAGATACGCAGTATTTT
D: NA; size: many; J: TRBJ1-4; V: TRBV6-5; CDR3: CACGLWGEKLFF; DNA: TGTGCCTGTGGGCTTTGGGGGGAAAAACTGTTTTTT
D: NA; size: NA; J: TRBJ2-2; V: TRBV9; CDR3: CASSVAISGQAGDTGELFF; DNA: TGTGCCAGCAGCGTAGCAATTTCGGGGCAGGCCGGGGACACCGGGGAGCTGTTTTTT